What follows is one T cell receptor beta chain and its context. Its antigen is not known. These data come from a study of PD-1 blockade in classical Hodgkin lymphoma. Study outcomes and limitations: Why the repertoires differ is still unclear, perhaps disease activity or prior therapy. At baseline, newly diagnosed patients reportedly showed less TCR diversity than healthy donors.

There are 16 residues in the CDR3. Germline values: CDR1 LNHDA, CDR2 SQIVND (reference sequence). The V gene lost 3 bases and the J gene lost 1 base, with 15 bases spanning the gap. Brentuximab vedotin exposure varied among the patients, all of whom had relapsed after autologous stem cell transplantation. Produced via immunoSEQ multiplex PCR; TCRdb's table is partial and in-frame only. There are fewer than 75,000 clones in the sample; 88% occur only once, and under 7% lies in the top ten. This TCR was sampled from a human donor with classical Hodgkin lymphoma. The J gene is TRBJ2-5, the V gene TRBV19, with D perhaps matching TRBD1 (6 bases). Material: peripheral blood mononuclear cells (PBMCs), obtained before the second cycle of nivolumab. The chain's CDR3 is CASSISLGASQETQYF. The CDR3 DNA is TGTGCCAGTAGTATCTCTCTGGGGGCCAGCCAAGAGACCCAGTACTTC.